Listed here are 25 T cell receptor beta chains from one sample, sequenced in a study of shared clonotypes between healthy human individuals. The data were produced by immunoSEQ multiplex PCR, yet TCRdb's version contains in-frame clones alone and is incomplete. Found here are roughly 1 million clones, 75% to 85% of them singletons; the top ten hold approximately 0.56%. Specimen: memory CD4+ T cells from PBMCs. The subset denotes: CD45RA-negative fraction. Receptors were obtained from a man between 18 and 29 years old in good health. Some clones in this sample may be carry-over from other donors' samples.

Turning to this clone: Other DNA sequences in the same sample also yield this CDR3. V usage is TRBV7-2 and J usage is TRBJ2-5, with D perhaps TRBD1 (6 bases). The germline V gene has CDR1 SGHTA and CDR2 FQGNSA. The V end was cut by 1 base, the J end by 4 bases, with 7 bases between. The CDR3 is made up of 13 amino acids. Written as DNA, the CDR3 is TGTGCCAGCAGCTTAGACAGGGTAGAGACCCAGTACTTC. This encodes CASSLDRVETQYF.

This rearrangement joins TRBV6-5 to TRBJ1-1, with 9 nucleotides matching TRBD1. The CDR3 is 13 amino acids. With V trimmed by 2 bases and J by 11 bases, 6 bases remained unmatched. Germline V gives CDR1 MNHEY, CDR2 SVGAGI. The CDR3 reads CASSYRDRASAFF. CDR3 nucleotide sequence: TGTGCCAGCAGTTACCGGGACAGGGCCTCCGCTTTCTTT.

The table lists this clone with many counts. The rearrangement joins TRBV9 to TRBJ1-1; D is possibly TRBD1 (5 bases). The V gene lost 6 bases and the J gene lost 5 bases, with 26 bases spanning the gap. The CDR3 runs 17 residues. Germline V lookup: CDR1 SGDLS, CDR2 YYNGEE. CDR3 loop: CASTRNPGVGGKTEAFF. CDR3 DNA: TGTGCCAGCACCCGGAACCCTGGGGTTGGGGGAAAAACTGAAGCTTTCTTT.

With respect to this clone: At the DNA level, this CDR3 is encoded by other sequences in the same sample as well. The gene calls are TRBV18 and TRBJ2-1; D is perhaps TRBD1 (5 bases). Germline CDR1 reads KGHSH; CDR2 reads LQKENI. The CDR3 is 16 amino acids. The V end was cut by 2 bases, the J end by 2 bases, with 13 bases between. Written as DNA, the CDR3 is TGTGCCAGCTCACCAATTGGTGGGGCAGCCTACAATGAGCAGTTCTTC. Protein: CASSPIGGAAYNEQFF.

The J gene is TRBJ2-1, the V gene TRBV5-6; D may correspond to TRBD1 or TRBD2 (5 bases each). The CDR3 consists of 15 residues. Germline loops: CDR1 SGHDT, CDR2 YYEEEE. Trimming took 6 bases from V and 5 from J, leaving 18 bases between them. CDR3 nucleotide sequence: TGTGCCAGCATCCCCTGGGGGTTACCCCACAATGAGCAGTTCTTC. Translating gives CASIPWGLPHNEQFF.

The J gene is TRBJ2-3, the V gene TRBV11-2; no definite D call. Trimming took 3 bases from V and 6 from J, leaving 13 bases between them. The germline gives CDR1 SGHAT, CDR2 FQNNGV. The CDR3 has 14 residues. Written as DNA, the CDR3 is TGTGCCAGCAGCTTTCGGTCAGCTTATGATACGCAGTATTTT. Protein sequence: CASSFRSAYDTQYF. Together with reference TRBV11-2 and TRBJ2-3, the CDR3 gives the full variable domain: EAGVAQSPRYKIIEKRQSVAFWCNPISGHATLYWYQQILGQGPKLLIQFQNNGVVDDSQLPKDRFSAERLKGVDSTLKIQPAKLEDSAVYLCASSFRSAYDTQYFGPGTRLTVL.

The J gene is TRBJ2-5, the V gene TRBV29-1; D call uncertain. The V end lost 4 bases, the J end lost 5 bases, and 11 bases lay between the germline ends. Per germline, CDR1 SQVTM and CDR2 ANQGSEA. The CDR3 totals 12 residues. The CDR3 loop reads CSVAPSVETQYF. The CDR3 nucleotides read TGCAGCGTTGCTCCCTCTGTCGAGACCCAGTACTTC.

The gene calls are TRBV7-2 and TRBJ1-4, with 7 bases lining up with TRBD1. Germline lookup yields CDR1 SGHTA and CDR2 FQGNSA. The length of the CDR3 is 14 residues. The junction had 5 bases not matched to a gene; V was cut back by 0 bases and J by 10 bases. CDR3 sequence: CASSLAGTARKLFF. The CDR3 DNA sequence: TGTGCCAGCAGCTTAGCGGGGACAGCCCGAAAACTGTTTTTT.

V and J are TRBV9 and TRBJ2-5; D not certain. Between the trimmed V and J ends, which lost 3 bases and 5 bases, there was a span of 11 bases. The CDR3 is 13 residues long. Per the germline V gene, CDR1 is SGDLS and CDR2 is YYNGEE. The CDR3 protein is CASSAGWGETQYF. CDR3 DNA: TGTGCCAGCAGCGCCGGTTGGGGTGAGACCCAGTACTTC.

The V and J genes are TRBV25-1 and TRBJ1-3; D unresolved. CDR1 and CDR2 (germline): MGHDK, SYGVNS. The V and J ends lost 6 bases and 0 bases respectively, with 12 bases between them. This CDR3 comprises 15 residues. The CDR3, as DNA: TGTGCCAGCAGAACGACCGAGAGCTCTGGAAACACCATATATTTT. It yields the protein CASRTTESSGNTIYF.

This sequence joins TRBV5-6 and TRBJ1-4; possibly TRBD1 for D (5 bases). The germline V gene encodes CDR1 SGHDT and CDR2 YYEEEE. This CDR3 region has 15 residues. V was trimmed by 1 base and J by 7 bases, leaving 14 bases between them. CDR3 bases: TGTGCCAGCAGCTTGATAGGGGACCAAGGTGAAAAACTGTTTTTT. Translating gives CASSLIGDQGEKLFF.

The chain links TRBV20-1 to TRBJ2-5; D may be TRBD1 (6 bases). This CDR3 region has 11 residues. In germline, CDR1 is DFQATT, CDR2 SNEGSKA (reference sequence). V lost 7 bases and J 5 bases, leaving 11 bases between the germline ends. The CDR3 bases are TGCAGTGGACAGGCGGGCGAGACCCAGTACTTC. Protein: CSGQAGETQYF.

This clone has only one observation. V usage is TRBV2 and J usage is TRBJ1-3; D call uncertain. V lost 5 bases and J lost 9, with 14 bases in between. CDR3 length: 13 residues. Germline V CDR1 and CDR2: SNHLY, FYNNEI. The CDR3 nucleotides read TGTGCCAGCAGTCGGACTTTCGGCGGCACCATATATTTT. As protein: CASSRTFGGTIYF.

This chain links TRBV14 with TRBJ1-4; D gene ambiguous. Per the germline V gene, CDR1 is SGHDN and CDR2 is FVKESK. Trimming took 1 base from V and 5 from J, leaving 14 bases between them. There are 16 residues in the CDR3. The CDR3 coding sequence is TGTGCCAGCAGCCAAGTCCGGAGTGACAAAAATGAAAAACTGTTTTTT. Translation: CASSQVRSDKNEKLFF.

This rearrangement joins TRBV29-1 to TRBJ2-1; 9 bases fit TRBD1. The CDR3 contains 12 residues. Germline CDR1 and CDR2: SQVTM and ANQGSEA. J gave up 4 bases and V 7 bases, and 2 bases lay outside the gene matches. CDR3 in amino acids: CSGGQGYNEQFF. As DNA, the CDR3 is TGCAGCGGGGGACAGGGATACAATGAGCAGTTCTTC.

The CDR3 loop reads CASSPNGVAETQYF. The CDR3 DNA reads TGTGCCAGCTCACCAAATGGGGTGGCGGAGACCCAGTACTTC. The chain combines TRBV18 with TRBJ2-5; D is unclear. This CDR3 is 14 amino acids long. Trimming shortened V by 2 bases and J by 5 bases, and 12 bases separated the two germline ends. Germline V gives CDR1 KGHSH, CDR2 LQKENI.

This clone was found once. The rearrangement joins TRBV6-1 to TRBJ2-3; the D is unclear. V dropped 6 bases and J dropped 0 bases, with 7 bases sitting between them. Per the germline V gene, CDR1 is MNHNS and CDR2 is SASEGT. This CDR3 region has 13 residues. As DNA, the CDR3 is TGTGCCAGCAGGGGAATCAGCACAGATACGCAGTATTTT. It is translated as CASRGISTDTQYF.

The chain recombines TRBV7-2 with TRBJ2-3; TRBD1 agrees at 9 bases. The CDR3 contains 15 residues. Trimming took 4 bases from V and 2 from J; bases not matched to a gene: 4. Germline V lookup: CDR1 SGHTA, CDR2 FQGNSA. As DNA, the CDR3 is TGTGCCAGCAGCTCACAGGGGGCCTTCACAGATACGCAGTATTTT. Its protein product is CASSSQGAFTDTQYF.

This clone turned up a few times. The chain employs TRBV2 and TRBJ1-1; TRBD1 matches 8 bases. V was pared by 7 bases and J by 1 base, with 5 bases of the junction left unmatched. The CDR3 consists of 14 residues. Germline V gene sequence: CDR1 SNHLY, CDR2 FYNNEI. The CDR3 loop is CASNTGGGNTEAFF. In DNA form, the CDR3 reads TGTGCCAGCAATACAGGGGGAGGGAACACTGAAGCTTTCTTT.

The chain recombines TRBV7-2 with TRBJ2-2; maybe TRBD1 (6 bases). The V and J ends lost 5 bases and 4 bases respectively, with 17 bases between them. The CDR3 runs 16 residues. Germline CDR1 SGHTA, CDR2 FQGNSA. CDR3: CASSKLNPDSTGELFF. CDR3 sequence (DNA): TGTGCCAGCAGCAAACTTAACCCGGACAGCACCGGGGAGCTGTTTTTT.

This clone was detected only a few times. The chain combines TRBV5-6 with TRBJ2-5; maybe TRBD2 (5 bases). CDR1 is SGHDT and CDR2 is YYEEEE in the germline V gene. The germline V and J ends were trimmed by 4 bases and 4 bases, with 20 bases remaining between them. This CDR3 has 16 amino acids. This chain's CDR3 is CASSAAGESGSETQYF. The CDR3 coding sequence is TGTGCCAGCAGCGCCGCCGGGGAGTCGGGTTCAGAGACCCAGTACTTC.

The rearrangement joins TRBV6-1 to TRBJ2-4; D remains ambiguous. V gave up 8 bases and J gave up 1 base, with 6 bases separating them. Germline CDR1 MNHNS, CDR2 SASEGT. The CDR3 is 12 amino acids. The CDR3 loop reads CASGRAKNIQYF. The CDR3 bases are TGTGCCAGCGGTAGGGCCAAAAACATTCAGTACTTC.

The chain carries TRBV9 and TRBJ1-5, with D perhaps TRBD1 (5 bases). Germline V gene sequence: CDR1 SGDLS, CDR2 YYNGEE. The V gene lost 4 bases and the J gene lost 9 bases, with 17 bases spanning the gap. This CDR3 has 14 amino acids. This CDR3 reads CASSPRQQQGPQHF. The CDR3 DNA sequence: TGTGCCAGCAGCCCGCGACAGCAGCAGGGGCCCCAGCATTTT.

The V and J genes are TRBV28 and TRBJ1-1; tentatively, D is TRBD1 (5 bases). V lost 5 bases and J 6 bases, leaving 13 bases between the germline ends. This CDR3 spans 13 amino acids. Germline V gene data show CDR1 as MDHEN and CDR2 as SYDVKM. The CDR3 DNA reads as TGTGCCAGCAGTCCCCGGGGCCATCCTGAAGCTTTCTTT. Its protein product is CASSPRGHPEAFF.

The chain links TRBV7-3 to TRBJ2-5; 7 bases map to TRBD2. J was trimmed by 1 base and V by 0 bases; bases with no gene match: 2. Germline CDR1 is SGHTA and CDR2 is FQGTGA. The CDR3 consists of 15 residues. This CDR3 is CASSLTSGFQETQYF. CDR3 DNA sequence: TGTGCCAGCAGCTTAACTAGCGGGTTCCAAGAGACCCAGTACTTC.